This passage covers 15 T cell receptor beta chains from one sample sequenced in a study of metastatic and nonmetastatic thyroid tumors. Thyroid surgery took place with no prior treatment in any patient. TCRdb re-clonotyped the PCR reads through MiXCR. In the table there are tens of thousands of clones, roughly 25% of which are singletons. The sample was blood. The receptors come from a female donor with papillary thyroid cancer or a benign thyroid nodule (not recorded which). Some clones in this sample may be carry-over from other donors' samples.

By sample share, this clone is medium-sized. The chain combines TRBV6-1 with TRBJ1-2; no reliable D call. CDR3 length: 14 residues. The germline V gene encodes CDR1 MNHNS and CDR2 SASEGT. The V end was cut by 2 bases, the J end by 8 bases, with 15 bases between. DNA of the CDR3: TGTGCCAGCAGTGAAAGTGTAGGAGGTGGGGGCTACACCTTC. Translated, it gives CASSESVGGGGYTF.

V is TRBV9 and J is TRBJ1-1; D gene unclear. V dropped 0 bases and J dropped 0 bases, with 3 bases sitting between them. The germline V gene encodes CDR1 SGDLS and CDR2 YYNGEE. The CDR3 loop spans 13 amino acids. The CDR3 DNA reads as TGTGCCAGCAGCGTAGTCGTGAACACTGAAGCTTTCTTT. Protein: CASSVVVNTEAFF.

This clone has a count of ten or more. The identical CDR3 is also encoded by other nucleotide sequences in the sample. The genes are TRBV7-6 and TRBJ2-1; 8 bases are shared with TRBD2. J was trimmed by 3 bases and V by 4 bases; bases with no gene match: 5. This CDR3 region has 15 residues. The V gene's germline CDR1 is SGHVS and CDR2 FNYEAQ. CDR3 residues: CASSSPLAGYNEQFF. In nucleotides, the CDR3 is TGTGCCAGCAGCTCCCCGCTAGCGGGCTACAATGAGCAGTTCTTC.

The sample holds a few counts of this clone. V usage is TRBV6-2 or TRBV6-3 and J usage is TRBJ2-7; weak D call: TRBD1 (6 bases). The CDR3 spans 15 residues. The germline V gene encodes CDR1 MNHEY and CDR2 SVGEGT. Trimming pared 2 bases from V and 0 bases from J, leaving 11 bases between. CDR3 sequence (DNA): TGTGCCAGCAGTTACGTGGGACATAACTCCTACGAGCAGTACTTC. This encodes CASSYVGHNSYEQYF.

This clone has only a few counts. This chain joins TRBV6-1 and TRBJ2-1; no firm D call. This CDR3 comprises 14 residues. V was clipped by 6 bases and J by 0 bases, with 9 bases between them. The germline V gene encodes CDR1 MNHNS and CDR2 SASEGT. The CDR3 reads CASSPESSYNEQFF. The CDR3 DNA sequence: TGTGCCAGCAGCCCAGAGAGCTCCTACAATGAGCAGTTCTTC.

The V and J genes are TRBV6-2 or TRBV6-3 and TRBJ2-7; D possibly corresponds to TRBD2 (6 bases). Germline loops: CDR1 MNHEY, CDR2 SVGEGT. The CDR3 is made up of 15 amino acids. Trimming cost V 2 bases and J 6 bases, with 17 bases left between them. As DNA, the CDR3 is TGTGCCAGCAGTTACCCCACGGGAGCCCCTTTCGAGCAGTACTTC. Amino acid sequence: CASSYPTGAPFEQYF.

This clone came up many times. This chain joins TRBV3-1 and TRBJ2-1, with 10 bases identical to TRBD1. This CDR3 is 15 amino acids long. Germline trimming cut 5 bases from V and 8 bases from J; bases unmatched to any gene: 9. Germline V gene sequence: CDR1 LGHDT, CDR2 YNNKEL (reference sequence). Here the CDR3 DNA reads TGTGCCAGCAGCAGTACCGGGACAGGGGTGGATGAGCAGTTCTTC. Translating it yields CASSSTGTGVDEQFF.

This clone is medium-sized by share. The V and J genes are TRBV6-1 and TRBJ1-3; no definite D call. Trimming removed 2 bases from V and 0 bases from J, with 5 bases in between. This CDR3 comprises 14 residues. The germline V gene encodes CDR1 MNHNS and CDR2 SASEGT. Here the CDR3 reads CASSEWVSGNTIYF. The CDR3 DNA sequence: TGTGCCAGCAGTGAATGGGTCTCTGGAAACACCATATATTTT.

The DNA of the CDR3 is TGCAGTGCTAGTCCAGAGAGTACGCAGTATTTT. It yields the protein CSASPESTQYF. V gene TRBV20-1 combines with J gene TRBJ2-3; D call uncertain. The ends were cut back, 3 bases at V and 8 bases at J, with 9 bases in the middle. CDR1 is DFQATT and CDR2 is SNEGSKA in the germline V gene (reference sequence). This CDR3 has 11 amino acids.

This clone was recorded many times. The J gene is TRBJ2-1, the V gene TRBV7-2, with a tentative D call TRBD2 (6 bases). Germline V lookup: CDR1 SGHTA, CDR2 FQGNSA. V lost 1 base, J lost 12 bases, and 19 bases lay in between. This CDR3 is built from 15 residues. The chain's CDR3 is CASSLGSSASSGQFF. As DNA, the CDR3 is TGTGCCAGCAGCTTAGGGTCTAGCGCGAGCTCTGGGCAGTTCTTC.

This clone qualifies as medium-sized. The rearrangement links TRBV6-1 to TRBJ1-6; D uncertain. Trimming took off 4 bases at V and 8 bases at J, with 12 bases between the two ends. Germline loops: CDR1 MNHNS, CDR2 SASEGT. The CDR3 loop spans 14 amino acids. CDR3 in amino acids: CASSVPRLDSPLHF. CDR3 DNA: TGTGCCAGCAGTGTCCCCAGGCTAGATTCACCCCTCCACTTT.

This clone was observed at least ten times. V usage is TRBV28 and J usage is TRBJ2-1; TRBD2 agrees at 7 bases. Looked up from germline, CDR1 is MDHEN and CDR2 is SYDVKM. V gave up 6 bases and J gave up 13 bases; unmatched junction bases: 9. The CDR3 loop spans 12 amino acids. CDR3: CASSRTSVVQFF. As DNA, the CDR3 is TGTGCCAGCAGCAGGACTAGTGTGGTTCAGTTCTTC.

This clone was observed many times. V gene TRBV20-1 combines with J gene TRBJ1-6, with TRBD1 matching 7 bases. Germline V lookup: CDR1 DFQATT, CDR2 SNEGSKA (reference sequence). This CDR3 spans 15 amino acids. J was trimmed by 7 bases and V by 1 base; bases with no gene match: 7. This chain's CDR3 is CSARGGDSPNSPLHF. The CDR3 bases are TGCAGTGCTAGAGGGGGGGACAGTCCAAATTCACCCCTCCACTTT.

The CDR3 spells CASSLRLSLVIARWGYTF. The CDR3 nucleotides are TGTGCCAGCAGTTTAAGGCTCTCTTTAGTGATAGCTCGATGGGGCTACACCTTC. The gene calls are TRBV12-3 or TRBV12-4 and TRBJ1-2; D is undetermined. V was shortened by 2 bases and J by 8 bases, with 27 bases between the two germline ends. CDR3 length: 18 amino acids.

Ten or more counts support this clone. Written as DNA, the CDR3 is TGCGCCAGCAGCCAAGAGAGGGGGGAGGGGACCTACGAGCAGTACTTC. Translating it yields CASSQERGEGTYEQYF. The chain links TRBV4-1 to TRBJ2-7; possible D gene TRBD2, 7 bases. Per germline, CDR1 MGHRA and CDR2 YSYEKL. The CDR3 consists of 16 residues. V dropped 0 bases and J dropped 2 bases, with 14 bases sitting between them.